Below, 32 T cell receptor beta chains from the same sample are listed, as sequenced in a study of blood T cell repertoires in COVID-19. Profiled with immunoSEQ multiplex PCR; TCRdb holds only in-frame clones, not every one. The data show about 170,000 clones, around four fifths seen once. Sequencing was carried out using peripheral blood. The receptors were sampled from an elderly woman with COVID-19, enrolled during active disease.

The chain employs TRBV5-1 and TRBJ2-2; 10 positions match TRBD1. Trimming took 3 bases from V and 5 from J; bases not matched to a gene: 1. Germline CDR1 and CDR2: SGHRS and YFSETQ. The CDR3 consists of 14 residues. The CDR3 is CASSSDRGTGELFF. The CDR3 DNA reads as TGCGCCAGCAGCTCGGACAGGGGGACCGGGGAGCTGTTTTTT.

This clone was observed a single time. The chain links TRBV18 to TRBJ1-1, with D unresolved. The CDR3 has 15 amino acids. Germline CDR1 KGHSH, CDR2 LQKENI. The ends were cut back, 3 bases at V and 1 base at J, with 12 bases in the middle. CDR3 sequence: CASSPPGSKNTEAFF. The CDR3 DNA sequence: TGTGCCAGCTCACCCCCTGGCTCCAAGAACACTGAAGCTTTCTTT.

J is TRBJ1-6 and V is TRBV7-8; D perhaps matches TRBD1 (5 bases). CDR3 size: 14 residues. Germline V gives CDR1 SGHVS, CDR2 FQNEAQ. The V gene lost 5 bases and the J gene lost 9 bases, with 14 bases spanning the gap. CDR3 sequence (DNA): TGTGCCAGCAGCCCGCCGGGGGAGGGTTCACCCCTCCACTTT. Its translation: CASSPPGEGSPLHF.

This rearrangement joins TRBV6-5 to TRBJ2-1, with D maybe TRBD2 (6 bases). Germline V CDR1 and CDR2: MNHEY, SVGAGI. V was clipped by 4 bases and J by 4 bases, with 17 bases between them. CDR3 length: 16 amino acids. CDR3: CASSSAKGGVYNEQFF. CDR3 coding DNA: TGTGCCAGCAGTTCGGCTAAGGGAGGAGTTTACAATGAGCAGTTCTTC.

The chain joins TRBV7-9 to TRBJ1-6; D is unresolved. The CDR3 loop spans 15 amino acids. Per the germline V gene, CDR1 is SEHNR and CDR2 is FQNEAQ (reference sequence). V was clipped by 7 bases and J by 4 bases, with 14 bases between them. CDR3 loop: CASIPFFVYNSPLHF. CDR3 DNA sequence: TGTGCCAGCATCCCCTTTTTTGTTTATAATTCACCCCTCCACTTT.

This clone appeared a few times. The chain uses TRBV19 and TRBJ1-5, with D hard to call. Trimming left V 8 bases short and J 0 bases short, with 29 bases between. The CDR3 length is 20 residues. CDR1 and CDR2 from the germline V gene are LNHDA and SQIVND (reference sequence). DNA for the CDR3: TGTGCCAGTTCTTCCGTGTTCGGCATCTTCCGAGGGAGTAGCAATCAGCCCCAGCATTTT. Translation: CASSSVFGIFRGSSNQPQHF. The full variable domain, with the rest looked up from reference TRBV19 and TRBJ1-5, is DGGITQSPKYLFRKEGQNVTLSCEQNLNHDAMYWYRQDPGQGLRLIYYSQIVNDFQKGDIAEGYSVSREKKESFPLTVTSAQKNPTAFYLCASSSVFGIFRGSSNQPQHFGDGTRLSIL.

The CDR3 region is CASSINYQETQYF. The CDR3 bases are TGTGCCAGCAGTATCAATTACCAAGAGACCCAGTACTTC. The chain combines TRBV12-3 or TRBV12-4 with TRBJ2-5; D gene ambiguous. This CDR3 region has 13 residues. V dropped 5 bases and J dropped 0 bases, with 7 bases sitting between them.

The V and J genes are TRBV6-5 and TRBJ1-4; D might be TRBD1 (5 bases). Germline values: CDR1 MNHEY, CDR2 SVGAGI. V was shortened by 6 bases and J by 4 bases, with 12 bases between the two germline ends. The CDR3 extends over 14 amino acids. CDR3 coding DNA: TGTGCCAGCAGGCCGGGGGGGGATAATGAAAAACTGTTTTTT. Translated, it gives CASRPGGDNEKLFF.

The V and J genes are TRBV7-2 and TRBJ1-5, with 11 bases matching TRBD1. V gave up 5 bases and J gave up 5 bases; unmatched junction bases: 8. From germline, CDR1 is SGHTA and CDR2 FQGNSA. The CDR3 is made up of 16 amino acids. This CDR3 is CASSRSGTGGYQPQHF. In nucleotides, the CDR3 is TGTGCCAGCAGCCGTTCCGGGACAGGGGGATATCAGCCCCAGCATTTT.

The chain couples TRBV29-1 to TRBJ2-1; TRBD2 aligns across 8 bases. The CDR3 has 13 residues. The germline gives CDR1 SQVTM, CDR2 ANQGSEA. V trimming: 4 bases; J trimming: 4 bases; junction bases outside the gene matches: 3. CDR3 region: CSVAGGVYNEQFF. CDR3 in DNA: TGCAGCGTTGCGGGAGGGGTTTACAATGAGCAGTTCTTC.

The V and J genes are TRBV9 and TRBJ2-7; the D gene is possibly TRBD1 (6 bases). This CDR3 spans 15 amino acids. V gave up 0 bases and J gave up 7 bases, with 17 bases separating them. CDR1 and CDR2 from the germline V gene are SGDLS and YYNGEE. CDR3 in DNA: TGTGCCAGCAGCGTAGTGGGCGGGCGAGGGGGAGAGCAGTACTTC. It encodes CASSVVGGRGGEQYF.

The CDR3 bases are TGTGCCAGCAGTTCACCCGGGACATCGGGACTAGCGGGAGGGGTTGAGCAGTTCTTC. Its protein is CASSSPGTSGLAGGVEQFF. J is TRBJ2-1 and V is TRBV28, with 16 bases lining up with TRBD2. CDR1 and CDR2 (germline): MDHEN, SYDVKM. Trimming cost V 4 bases and J 9 bases; bases outside gene matches: 15. The CDR3 runs 19 residues.

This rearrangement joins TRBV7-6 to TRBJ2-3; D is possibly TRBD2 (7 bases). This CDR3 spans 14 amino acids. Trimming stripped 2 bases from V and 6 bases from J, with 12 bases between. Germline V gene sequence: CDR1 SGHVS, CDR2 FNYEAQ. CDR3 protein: CASSLPGRGDTQYF. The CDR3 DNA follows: TGTGCCAGCAGCTTACCGGGGAGGGGGGATACGCAGTATTTT.

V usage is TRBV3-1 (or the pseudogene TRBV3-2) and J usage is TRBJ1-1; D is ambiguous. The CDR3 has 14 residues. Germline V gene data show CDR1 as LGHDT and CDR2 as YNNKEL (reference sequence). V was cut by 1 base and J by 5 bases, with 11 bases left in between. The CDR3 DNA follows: TGTGCCAGCAGCCAAGCGTCTTCGGGGACTGAAGCTTTCTTT. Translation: CASSQASSGTEAFF.

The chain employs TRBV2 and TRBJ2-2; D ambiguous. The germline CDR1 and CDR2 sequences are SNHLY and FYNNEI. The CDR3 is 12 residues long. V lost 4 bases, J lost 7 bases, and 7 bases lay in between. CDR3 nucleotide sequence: TGTGCCAGCAGTGCGTCGGGCGGGGAGCTGTTTTTT. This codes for CASSASGGELFF.

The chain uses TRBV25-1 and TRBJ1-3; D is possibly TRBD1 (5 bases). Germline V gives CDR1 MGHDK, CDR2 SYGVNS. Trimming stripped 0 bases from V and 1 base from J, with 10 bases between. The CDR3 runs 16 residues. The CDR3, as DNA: TGTGCCAGCAGTGAATATGCAGGGTTTTCTGGAAACACCATATATTTT. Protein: CASSEYAGFSGNTIYF.

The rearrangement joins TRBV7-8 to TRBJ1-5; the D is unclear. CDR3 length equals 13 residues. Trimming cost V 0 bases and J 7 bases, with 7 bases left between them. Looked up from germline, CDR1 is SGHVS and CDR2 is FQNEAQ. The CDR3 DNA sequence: TGTGCCAGCAGCTTAGCCGGAGGACAGCCCCAGCATTTT. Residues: CASSLAGGQPQHF.

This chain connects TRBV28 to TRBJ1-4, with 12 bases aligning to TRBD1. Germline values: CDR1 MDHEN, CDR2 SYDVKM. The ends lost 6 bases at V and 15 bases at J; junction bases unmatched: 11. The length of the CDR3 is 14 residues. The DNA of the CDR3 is TGTGCCAGCAGCCCGGGACAGGGGGCTGGTCGATTGTTTTTT. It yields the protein CASSPGQGAGRLFF.

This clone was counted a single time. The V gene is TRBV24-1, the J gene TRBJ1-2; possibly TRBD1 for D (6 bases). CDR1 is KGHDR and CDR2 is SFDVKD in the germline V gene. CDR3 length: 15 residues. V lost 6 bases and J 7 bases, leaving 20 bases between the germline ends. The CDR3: CATSPRQGRGGGYTF. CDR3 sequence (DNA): TGTGCCACCAGTCCAAGGCAGGGGAGAGGCGGTGGCTACACCTTC.

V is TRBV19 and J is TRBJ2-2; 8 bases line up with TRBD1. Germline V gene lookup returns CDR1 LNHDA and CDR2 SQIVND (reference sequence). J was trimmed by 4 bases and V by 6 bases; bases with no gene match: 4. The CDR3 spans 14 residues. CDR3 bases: TGTGCCAGTAGCATGGGACAGGTCACCGGGGAGCTGTTTTTT. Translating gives CASSMGQVTGELFF.

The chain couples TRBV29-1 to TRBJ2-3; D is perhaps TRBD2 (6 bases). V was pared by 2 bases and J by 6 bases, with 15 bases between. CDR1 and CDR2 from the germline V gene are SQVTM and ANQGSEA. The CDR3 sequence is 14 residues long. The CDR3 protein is CSVELARLGDTQYF. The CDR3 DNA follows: TGCAGCGTTGAATTGGCGCGACTAGGGGATACGCAGTATTTT.

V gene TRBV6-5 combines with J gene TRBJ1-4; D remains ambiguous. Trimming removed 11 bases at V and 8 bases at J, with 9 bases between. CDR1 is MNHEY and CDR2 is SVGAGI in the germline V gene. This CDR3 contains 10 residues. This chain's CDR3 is CAVGREKLFF. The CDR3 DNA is TGTGCCGTGGGGAGGGAAAAACTGTTTTTT.

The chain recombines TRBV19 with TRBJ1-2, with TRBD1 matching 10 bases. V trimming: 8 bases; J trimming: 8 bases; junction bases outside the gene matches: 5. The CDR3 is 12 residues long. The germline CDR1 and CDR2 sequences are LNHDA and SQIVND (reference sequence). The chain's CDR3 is CASHDRGHGYTF. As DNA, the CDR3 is TGTGCCAGTCATGACAGGGGGCACGGCTACACCTTC.

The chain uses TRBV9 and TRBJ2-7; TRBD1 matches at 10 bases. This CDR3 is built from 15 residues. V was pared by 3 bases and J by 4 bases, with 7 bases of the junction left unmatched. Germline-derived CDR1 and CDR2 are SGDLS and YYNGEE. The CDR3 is CASSASGTGVYEQYF. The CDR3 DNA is TGTGCCAGCAGCGCCTCCGGGACAGGGGTGTACGAGCAGTACTTC.

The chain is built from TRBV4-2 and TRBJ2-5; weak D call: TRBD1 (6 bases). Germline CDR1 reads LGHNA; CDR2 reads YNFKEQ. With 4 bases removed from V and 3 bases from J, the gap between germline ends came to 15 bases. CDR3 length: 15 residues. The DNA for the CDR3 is TGTGCCAGCAGCCCTGGGAGAGCAGGGGAAGAGACCCAGTACTTC. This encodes CASSPGRAGEETQYF.

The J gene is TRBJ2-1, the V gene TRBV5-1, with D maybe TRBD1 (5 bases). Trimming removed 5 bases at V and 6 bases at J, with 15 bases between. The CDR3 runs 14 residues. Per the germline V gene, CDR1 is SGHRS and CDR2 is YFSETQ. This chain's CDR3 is CASRPAGLSNEQFF. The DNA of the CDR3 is TGCGCCAGCAGACCAGCAGGGCTTTCCAATGAGCAGTTCTTC.

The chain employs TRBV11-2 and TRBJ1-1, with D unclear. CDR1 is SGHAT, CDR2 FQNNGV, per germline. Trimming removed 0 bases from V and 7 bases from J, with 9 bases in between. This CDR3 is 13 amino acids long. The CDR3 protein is CASSLDLSGEAFF. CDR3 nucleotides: TGTGCCAGCAGCTTAGATCTTTCCGGTGAAGCTTTCTTT.

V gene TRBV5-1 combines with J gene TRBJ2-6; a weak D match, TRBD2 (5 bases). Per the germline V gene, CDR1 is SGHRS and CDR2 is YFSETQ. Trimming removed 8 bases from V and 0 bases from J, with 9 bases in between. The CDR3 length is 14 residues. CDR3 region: CASSDSSGANVLTF. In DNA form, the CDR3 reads TGCGCCAGTAGCGATAGCTCTGGGGCCAACGTCCTGACTTTC.

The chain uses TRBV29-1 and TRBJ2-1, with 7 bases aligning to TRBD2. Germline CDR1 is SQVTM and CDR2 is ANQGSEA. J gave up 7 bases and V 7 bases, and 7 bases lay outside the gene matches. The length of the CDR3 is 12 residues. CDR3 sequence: CSGEGLGNEQFF. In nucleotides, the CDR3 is TGCAGCGGGGAGGGGCTAGGTAATGAGCAGTTCTTC.

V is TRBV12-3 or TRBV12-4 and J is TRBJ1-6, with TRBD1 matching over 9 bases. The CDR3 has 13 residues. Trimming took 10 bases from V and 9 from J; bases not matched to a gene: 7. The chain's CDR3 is CAIRGQGSSPLHF. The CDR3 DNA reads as TGTGCCATCCGGGGACAGGGAAGTTCACCCCTCCACTTT.

The CDR3 is CATSLNKQGSTDTQYF. The DNA of the CDR3 is TGTGCCACCAGTCTAAACAAACAGGGGAGCACAGATACGCAGTATTTT. The J gene is TRBJ2-3, the V gene TRBV24-1, with TRBD1 matching over 7 bases. The junction had 8 bases not matched to a gene; V was cut back by 6 bases and J by 0 bases. In germline, CDR1 is KGHDR, CDR2 SFDVKD. The CDR3 totals 16 residues.

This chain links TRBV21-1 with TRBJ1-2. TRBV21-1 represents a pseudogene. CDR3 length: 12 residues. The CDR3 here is CASSRGNYGYTF. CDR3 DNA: TGTGCCAGCAGCCGGGGGAACTATGGCTACACCTTC.